Sequencing of this T cell receptor (beta chain) was carried out in a study of T cells in Graves' hyperthyroidism and ophthalmopathy. Study-level results: Ophthalmopathy could be told apart from stable hyperthyroidism with a 13 V-J model. Model-based prediction identified ophthalmopathy a median around 6.5 months prior to its onset.

Regarding this clonotype: The antigen remains undetermined.

Patients aged 18 to 65 had newly diagnosed hyperthyroidism of under 2 months' duration. At first hyperthyroidism diagnosis, before any ophthalmopathy symptoms, the blood sample was collected. TCR beta CDR3 regions were amplified from RNA transcripts. TCR CDR3 regions were first amplified by RT-PCR with HTBI primers. From the multiplex PCR reads, TCRdb called clonotypes with MiXCR, one entry per CDR3 protein. The repertoire consists of fewer than 450,000 distinct CDR3 sequences, with about a sixth occurring once and the leading ten covering more than 30%. The germline V gene has CDR1 KGHDR and CDR2 SFDVKD. Trimming pared 3 bases from V and 3 bases from J, leaving 5 bases between. This CDR3 has 12 residues.

The sample consisted of blood. V and J are TRBV24-1 and TRBJ2-7; unclear D gene. This sequence originates from a woman under 40 with Graves' hyperthyroidism that later progressed to Graves' ophthalmopathy. CDR3 amino acids: CATSDAYYEQYF. For the CDR3, the DNA is TGTGCCACCAGTGATGCGTACTACGAGCAGTACTTC.